This TCR beta chain came from a study of blood T cell repertoires in COVID-19. On the study more broadly: Sites in the United States, Italy and Spain provided acute and convalescent COVID-19 samples.

This CDR3 has 15 amino acids. CDR1 is KGHSH and CDR2 is LQKENI in the germline V gene. With 3 bases removed from V and 2 bases from J, the gap between germline ends came to 14 bases. Only one count was recorded for this clone. Under the authors' procedure: How many nucleated cells were present was estimated from reference gene primer amplification. Method: immunoSEQ multiplex PCR; TCRdb's copy keeps in-frame clones and lacks some. For V, J and clone size, that table is used; D and trimming come from the DNA. The sample lists hundreds of thousands of clones, approximately 85% occurring once. Seattle patient enrollment occurred during active infection, with longitudinal follow-up thereafter.

The origin of this receptor is a man aged 45 to 65 with COVID-19, enrolled during active disease. Sequencing was done on a sample of peripheral blood. This chain links TRBV18 with TRBJ2-7, with a possible D match to TRBD2 (6 bases). CDR3 DNA sequence: TGTGCCAGCTCACCCGCGAGACGGGAGACCTACGAGCAGTACTTC. The encoded protein is CASSPARRETYEQYF.